This entry is about one T cell receptor (beta chain). Its antigen is not identified. The second PCR ran 7 to 11 cycles with a sample-barcoded 5' primer and J-beta primers. From the 5' RACE reads, TCRdb called clonotypes with MiXCR, one entry per CDR3 protein. The sample gives 600,000 to 800,000 distinct CDR3 sequences, roughly 21% of which show up once; roughly 3.9% is in the top ten. This specimen comes from a study of blood T cells in healthy people across ages. The length of the CDR3 is 15 residues. CDR1 is MNHEY and CDR2 is SVGEGT in the germline V gene. Study observations and caveats: Estimated diversity, derived from one million T cells, was regarded as an underestimate. Because donor CMV status was unknown, expanded clonotype changes were possibly confounded.

The sequence was obtained from a man between 65 and 79 years old in good health. The J gene is TRBJ2-1, the V gene TRBV6-2 or TRBV6-3; 10 bases map to TRBD2. The J call may be mistaken, given a closer DNA end match to TRBJ2-5. Sequencing was carried out using blood. CDR3 nucleotide sequence: TGTGCCAGCGGTTTGGCTAGCGGGAGTTGGGAGACCCAGTACTTC. Protein product: CASGLASGSWETQYF.